This entry lists 22 T cell receptor beta chains sequenced from one sample in a study of T-cell memory formation after mild COVID-19 (dated by TCRdb to the early 2020s). The library was built by means of 5' RACE. Sequencing was performed on an Illumina NovaSeq 6000. The raw public data were reprocessed by TCRdb itself: fastp quality trimming at Q25, MiXCR clonotype calling, in-frame beta chains only. Entries that share a CDR3 protein sequence are merged under the most common genes and DNA. The sample profile shows approximately 450,000 distinct CDR3 sequences; roughly 18% of them were found once. The ten largest account for 9% to 15% of the sample. The specimen was PBMCs or a T cell subset sorted from them (not recorded which). The receptors come from an adult woman who had mild COVID-19 (a few samples of this study predate the infection). The sample titles of this study are shuffled in the database, so cell type and time point are left out; the donor was told from shared clones.

The rearrangement links TRBV7-6 to TRBJ2-7; the D gene is possibly TRBD1 (5 bases). The CDR3 runs to 15 residues. CDR1 SGHVS and CDR2 FNYEAQ come from the germline V gene. Trimming removed 2 bases at V and 5 bases at J, with 16 bases between. CDR3 nucleotides: TGTGCCAGCAGCTTACTGCTGGACAATACCCACGAGCAGTACTTC. It codes for CASSLLLDNTHEQYF.

This clonotype was detected only a few times. The chain uses TRBV5-1 and TRBJ2-7; possible D gene TRBD2, 7 bases. This CDR3 comprises 13 residues. Per germline, CDR1 SGHRS and CDR2 YFSETQ. Trimming removed 2 bases from V and 7 bases from J, with 13 bases in between. In DNA, the CDR3 is TGCGCCAGCAGCTTTGCGGGGGCGGTTGAGCAGTACTTC. Protein product: CASSFAGAVEQYF.

This clonotype was observed many times. The chain uses TRBV12-3 or TRBV12-4 and TRBJ2-3; 9 positions match TRBD2. The CDR3 contains 17 residues. The V segment lost 5 bases and the J segment 0 bases; nucleotides outside the gene matches: 9. The DNA for the CDR3 is TGTGCCAGCAGTGGGGGACTAGCAGTCTTTAGCACAGATACGCAGTATTTT. Protein product: CASSGGLAVFSTDTQYF.

This clonotype was picked up a small number of times. The chain carries TRBV16 and TRBJ1-6; D remains unclear. The germline V gene has CDR1 KGHSY and CDR2 FQNENV. The CDR3 is 16 residues long. Trimming removed 0 bases from V and 0 bases from J, with 6 bases in between. CDR3 coding DNA: TGTGCCAGCAGCCAATCCGGGAGCTCCTATAATTCACCCCTCCACTTT. It is translated as CASSQSGSSYNSPLHF.

This chain connects TRBV20-1 to TRBJ2-1; TRBD2 aligns across 9 bases. The CDR3 spans 14 residues. Germline values: CDR1 DFQATT, CDR2 SNEGSKA (reference sequence). Trimming removed 6 bases from V and 8 bases from J; junction bases left unmatched: 11. DNA for the CDR3: TGCAGTGCCCTAGCCGGGACTAGCCGCCATGAGCAGTTCTTC. This gives the protein CSALAGTSRHEQFF.

A remark on this clonotype: It is unclear where the CDR3 begins or ends on the DNA, so no DNA is shown, and the CDR3 is as TCRdb lists it. The chain joins TRBV19 to TRBJ2-1. The CDR3 length is 15 residues, termini included. CDR1 and CDR2 from the germline V gene are LNHDA and SQIVND (reference sequence). CDR3: CASTSDGSSYNEQFF.

This rearrangement joins TRBV7-9 to TRBJ2-3, with D perhaps matching TRBD2 (6 bases). The ends were cut back, 3 bases at V and 4 bases at J, with 17 bases in the middle. Looked up from germline, CDR1 is SEHNR and CDR2 is FQNEAQ (reference sequence). CDR3 length equals 16 residues. The CDR3 region has the DNA TGTGCCAGCAGCTTCCTAGCGAGGGGCTGGGCAGATACGCAGTATTTT. Translation: CASSFLARGWADTQYF.

This clonotype was seen a handful of times. J is TRBJ2-7 and V is TRBV7-2; TRBD1 might be the D (5 bases). The germline V and J ends were trimmed by 4 bases and 12 bases, with 22 bases remaining between them. The CDR3 has 14 residues. Per germline, CDR1 SGHTA and CDR2 FQGNSA. CDR3: CASSSLGETANRYF. The CDR3 DNA follows: TGTGCCAGCAGCTCCCTAGGGGAAACCGCTAATCGGTACTTC. The entire variable domain, with the rest obtained from reference TRBV7-2 and TRBJ2-7, is as follows: GAGVSQSPSNKVTEKGKDVELRCDPISGHTALYWYRQSLGQGLEFLIYFQGNSAPDKSGLPSDRFSAERTGGSVSTLTIQRTQQEDSAVYLCASSSLGETANRYFGPGTRLTVT.

The chain employs TRBV10-3 and TRBJ1-2, with D unclear. This CDR3 contains 14 residues. Germline values: CDR1 ENHRY, CDR2 SYGVKD. V was cut by 0 bases and J by 4 bases, with 9 bases left in between. CDR3 sequence reads: CAISESAGTYGYTF. The CDR3 DNA reads TGTGCCATCAGTGAGTCAGCCGGCACCTATGGCTACACCTTC.

The J gene is TRBJ2-1, the V gene TRBV6-5; 10 nucleotides align to TRBD2. The V segment lost 4 bases and the J segment 6 bases; nucleotides outside the gene matches: 9. The CDR3 consists of 16 residues. CDR1 and CDR2 from the germline V gene are MNHEY and SVGAGI. CDR3 residues: CASSLHGTSVLNEQFF. The CDR3 coding sequence is TGTGCCAGCAGTTTGCACGGGACTAGCGTACTCAATGAGCAGTTCTTC.

The chain combines TRBV6-5 with TRBJ1-1; a weak D match, TRBD1 (6 bases). The CDR3 has 14 amino acids. CDR1 and CDR2 (germline): MNHEY, SVGAGI. The V end lost 5 bases, the J end lost 3 bases, and 13 bases lay between the germline ends. As DNA, the CDR3 is TGTGCCAGCAGTCAGGGGCGGGGGTACACTGAAGCTTTCTTT. Its protein is CASSQGRGYTEAFF.

The chain links TRBV20-1 to TRBJ2-7; maybe TRBD2 (6 bases). This CDR3 is built from 12 residues. The V and J ends lost 3 bases and 5 bases respectively, with 11 bases between them. The V gene's germline CDR1 is DFQATT and CDR2 SNEGSKA (reference sequence). CDR3 DNA: TGCAGTGCTAGGGAGGGTAGCAACGAGCAGTACTTC. It specifies CSAREGSNEQYF.

The chain links TRBV5-1 to TRBJ1-1; tentatively, D is TRBD1 (5 bases). The CDR3 is 16 amino acids. Trimming took off 4 bases at V and 3 bases at J, with 19 bases between the two ends. Germline V gene sequence: CDR1 SGHRS, CDR2 YFSETQ. CDR3 sequence: CASSPDDSPWDTEAFF. The CDR3 region has the DNA TGCGCCAGCAGCCCGGACGACAGTCCCTGGGACACTGAAGCTTTCTTT.

The chain carries TRBV6-4 and TRBJ2-1; 15 positions match TRBD2. With 6 bases clipped from V and 2 bases from J, the junction kept 14 bases outside the gene matches. Germline assignment: CDR1 MRHNA and CDR2 SNTAGT. This CDR3 comprises 20 residues. CDR3 in amino acids: CASRPGLAGGPSRAYNEQFF. For the CDR3, the DNA is TGTGCCAGCAGGCCGGGACTAGCGGGGGGACCATCTCGTGCCTACAATGAGCAGTTCTTC.

This sequence joins TRBV7-9 and TRBJ2-3; 8 bases line up with TRBD2. J was trimmed by 4 bases and V by 5 bases; bases with no gene match: 20. Germline CDR1 reads SEHNR; CDR2 reads FQNEAQ (reference sequence). The CDR3 spans 19 residues. In DNA, the CDR3 is TGTGCCAGCAGCGCTCGTAATAGGACTAGCCATGAGGTCGCAGATACGCAGTATTTT. It encodes CASSARNRTSHEVADTQYF.

This clonotype was picked up a small number of times. This chain uses TRBV10-3 with TRBJ2-1; 8 positions agree with TRBD2. The CDR3 consists of 18 residues. V shed 1 base and J 7 bases; nucleotides not matched to a gene: 15. Germline values: CDR1 ENHRY, CDR2 SYGVKD. CDR3 loop: CAISELGWTSQGVNEQFF. The DNA for the CDR3 is TGTGCCATCAGTGAGTTAGGGTGGACTAGCCAAGGGGTAAATGAGCAGTTCTTC.

The V call is TRBV20-1, the J call TRBJ2-3; 8 nucleotides line up with TRBD1. The CDR3 is 14 residues long. CDR1 and CDR2 (germline): DFQATT, SNEGSKA (reference sequence). With V trimmed by 5 bases and J by 0 bases, 4 bases remained unmatched. For the CDR3, the DNA is TGCAGTGCTCCAGGACAGGGTAGCACAGATACGCAGTATTTT. Protein sequence: CSAPGQGSTDTQYF.

The J gene is TRBJ2-7, the V gene TRBV18; no reliable D call. The V end lost 0 bases, the J end lost 4 bases, and 7 bases lay between the germline ends. The CDR3 has 13 amino acids. Per germline, CDR1 KGHSH and CDR2 LQKENI. In DNA, the CDR3 is TGTGCCAGCTCACCACCAGACGATTACGAGCAGTACTTC. It encodes CASSPPDDYEQYF.

The chain is built from TRBV5-5 and TRBJ1-5; D gene unclear. This CDR3 is built from 15 residues. The germline gives CDR1 SGHKS, CDR2 YYEKEE (reference sequence). The V gene lost 0 bases and the J gene lost 0 bases, with 7 bases spanning the gap. CDR3 protein: CASSLGLYSNQPQHF. The CDR3 DNA reads as TGTGCCAGCAGCTTGGGACTTTATAGCAATCAGCCCCAGCATTTT.

This clonotype turned up a few times. The chain uses TRBV20-1 and TRBJ1-1, with D maybe TRBD1 (6 bases). Trimming left V 3 bases short and J 3 bases short, with 11 bases between. This CDR3 contains 13 residues. Germline V gene sequence: CDR1 DFQATT, CDR2 SNEGSKA (reference sequence). The CDR3 bases are TGCAGTGCTAGCAGTGGGGGGCACACTGAAGCTTTCTTT. Residues: CSASSGGHTEAFF.

This clonotype was counted ten times or more. The chain has TRBV27 and TRBJ2-7; D possibly corresponds to TRBD1 (5 bases). V lost 3 bases, J lost 4 bases, and 7 bases lay in between. This CDR3 is 12 amino acids long. Per germline, CDR1 MNHEY and CDR2 SMNVEV (reference sequence). The CDR3 nucleotides are TGTGCCAGCAGTTTGCCAGGGTACGAGCAGTACTTC. Translated: CASSLPGYEQYF.

This chain links TRBV2 with TRBJ2-5; 8 bases match TRBD1. The DNA end is more similar to TRBJ2-1, so the J call may be wrong. The CDR3 is 14 amino acids. Germline CDR1 is SNHLY and CDR2 is FYNNEI. The CDR3 coding sequence is TGTGCCAGCAGTGAAGGGACAGGGTACAATGAGCAGTTCTTC. Protein sequence: CASSEGTGYNEQFF.